The TCR beta chain under discussion was sequenced for a study of T cells in localized non-small cell lung cancer. Using immunoSEQ multiplex PCR, the repertoire was profiled, and TCRdb retains in-frame clones only, with some absent. The data show more than 15,000 clones, 85% to 90% seen once. The table lists this clone with a count of one. The CDR3 is 17 amino acids. V shed 4 bases and J 2 bases; nucleotides not matched to a gene: 10. Looked up from germline, CDR1 is SGDLS and CDR2 is YYNGEE. The chain links TRBV9 to TRBJ2-3; 10 nucleotides align to TRBD1. Sequencing used peripheral blood, obtained before any cancer treatment. The sequence was collected from a male donor aged 60 or over with stage II squamous cell lung carcinoma. CDR3 protein: CASSHYPTGGNTDTQYF. CDR3 in DNA: TGTGCCAGCAGCCATTACCCGACAGGGGGCAACACAGATACGCAGTATTTT. Full variable domain (missing parts from reference TRBV9 and TRBJ2-3): DSGVTQTPKHLITATGQRVTLRCSPRSGDLSVYWYQQSLDQGLQFLIQYYNGEERAKGNILERFSAQQFPDLHSELNLSSLELGDSALYFCASSHYPTGGNTDTQYFGPGTRLTVL.